These 9 T cell receptor beta chains came from one sample sequenced in a study of post-analysis software for immune sequencing data. Their target antigens are unknown. Researchers reported that TCR beta cDNA libraries carried unique molecular identifiers. TCRdb re-analysed the PCR reads in MiXCR, keeping a single row per CDR3 protein. The table lists 750,000 to 900,000 distinct CDR3 sequences, around 45% of them singletons. Overall study results and limits: Five or six TRBV segments were more frequent in patients than controls; TRBV5-6, TRBV5-1 and TRBV20-1 belonged to this group.

Source material: blood. These receptors were obtained from a girl between 10 and 17 years old with multiple sclerosis.

The chain uses TRBV9 and TRBJ2-1; 7 bases map to TRBD1. Germline CDR1 SGDLS, CDR2 YYNGEE. The CDR3 contains 15 residues. V dropped 0 bases and J dropped 2; count of bases not matched to a gene: 2. CDR3 coding DNA: TGTGCCAGCAGCGTAGGGGGACAGCCCTACAATGAGCAGTTCTTC. It yields the protein CASSVGGQPYNEQFF. The full variable domain, in which reference TRBV9 and TRBJ2-1 provide the parts outside the CDR3, is DSGVTQTPKHLITATGQRVTLRCSPRSGDLSVYWYQQSLDQGLQFLIQYYNGEERAKGNILERFSAQQFPDLHSELNLSSLELGDSALYFCASSVGGQPYNEQFFGPGTRLTVL.

The chain combines TRBV2 with TRBJ2-4; the D gene is possibly TRBD1 (6 bases). Matching the DNA end better, TRBJ2-5 makes the J call doubtful. This CDR3 has 15 amino acids. The germline CDR1 and CDR2 sequences are SNHLY and FYNNEI. CDR3 region: CASLSGTPGYETQYF. The CDR3 DNA follows: TGTGCCAGCCTGTCCGGGACACCGGGGTATGAGACCCAGTACTTC.

The chain employs TRBV12-3 or TRBV12-4 and TRBJ1-4; 9 bases agree with TRBD1. V lost 4 bases, J lost 6 bases, and 6 bases stayed unmatched. This CDR3 is built from 15 residues. The CDR3 reads CASSSTGGRDEKLFF. DNA for the CDR3: TGTGCCAGCAGTTCAACAGGGGGCCGGGATGAAAAACTGTTTTTT.

Remarks on this clonotype: An end of the junction differs from the germline gene, which may be a read error. V and J are TRBV5-1 and TRBJ2-1; 8 bases align to TRBD2. This CDR3 is built from 18 residues. The germline V gene encodes CDR1 SGHRS and CDR2 YFSETQ. CDR3 sequence (DNA): TGCGCCAGCAGCGTAACTAGCGGAGGGGGGAGCAGAGTCAATGAGCAGTTCTTT. Translating it yields CASSVTSGGGSRVNEQFF.

There are a few counts of this clonotype. The chain is built from TRBV11-2 and TRBJ2-1; D call uncertain. The germline V gene encodes CDR1 SGHAT and CDR2 FQNNGV. The CDR3 runs 14 residues. V shed 0 bases and J shed 8 bases, with 11 bases lying between them. The DNA of the CDR3 is TGTGCCAGCAGCTTAGAGAGGACCCCCCATGAGCAGTTCTTC. It translates to CASSLERTPHEQFF.

The genes are TRBV11-3 and TRBJ2-1, with TRBD2 matching 12 bases. The ends lost 2 bases at V and 8 bases at J; junction bases unmatched: 1. CDR1 is SGHNT and CDR2 is YENEEA in the germline V gene. This CDR3 contains 14 residues. CDR3 nucleotides: TGTGCCAGCAGCTTAACTAGCGGGAGGCATGAGCAGTTCTTC. It yields the protein CASSLTSGRHEQFF.

This clonotype showed up just a few times. The chain joins TRBV15 to TRBJ1-2, with D perhaps TRBD1 (5 bases). There are 15 residues in the CDR3. The germline V gene has CDR1 LNHNV and CDR2 YYDKDF (reference sequence). Deletions cut 1 base from V and 2 bases from J, with 11 bases between. The CDR3 coding sequence is TGTGCCACCAGCAGAGGACGCCAGGGCAACTATGGCTACACCTTC. Amino acids: CATSRGRQGNYGYTF.

This clonotype was picked up a small number of times. The CDR3 region has the DNA TGTGCCAGCAGTCCCGGGACTAGCGGGAGTATGAACGAGCAGTACTTC. It yields the protein CASSPGTSGSMNEQYF. J is TRBJ2-4 and V is TRBV6-6; 14 bases are shared with TRBD2. The J call may be mistaken, given a closer DNA end match to TRBJ2-7. Germline assignment: CDR1 MNHNY and CDR2 SVGAGI (reference sequence). The CDR3 sequence is 16 residues long.

V gene TRBV20-1 combines with J gene TRBJ2-7, with 9 bases lining up with TRBD1. The CDR3 spans 15 residues. Per the germline V gene, CDR1 is DFQATT and CDR2 is SNEGSKA (reference sequence). V lost 1 base to trimming and J lost 3 bases; unmatched junction nucleotides: 7. The CDR3 region has the DNA TGCAGTGCTAGAGCGCTTGACAGGGGGGACTACGAGCAGTACTTC. Protein product: CSARALDRGDYEQYF.